This TCR beta chain was sequenced for a study of CD8 T cells in Susac syndrome. The sequenced target, TCR beta, came from blood CD8+ and CD4+ T cells. TEMRA cells were FACS-enriched, while CD8+ and CD4+ T cells were negatively isolated. When the RNA was reverse transcribed, random hexamers were used with an input of about 0.5 to 1 ug. A multiplex approach, immunoSEQ multiplex PCR, amplified TCR beta CDR3 across 54 Vbeta and 13 Jbeta. TCRdb analysed the immunoSEQ multiplex PCR reads with MiXCR anew, one entry per CDR3 protein. The table has tens of thousands of distinct CDR3 sequences, around 94% seen once. Germline lookup yields CDR1 DFQATT and CDR2 SNEGSKA (reference sequence). V lost 6 bases and J lost 10, with 20 bases in between. CDR3 length equals 13 residues.

Sequencing used CD8+ T cells from PBMCs. The rearrangement joins TRBV20-1 to TRBJ2-3; possibly TRBD1 or TRBD2 for D (6 bases each). The sequence was obtained from a human donor in good health. CDR3 sequence reads: CSAPVEGGQAQYF. As DNA, the CDR3 is TGCAGTGCCCCGGTTGAAGGGGGGCAAGCGCAGTATTTT.